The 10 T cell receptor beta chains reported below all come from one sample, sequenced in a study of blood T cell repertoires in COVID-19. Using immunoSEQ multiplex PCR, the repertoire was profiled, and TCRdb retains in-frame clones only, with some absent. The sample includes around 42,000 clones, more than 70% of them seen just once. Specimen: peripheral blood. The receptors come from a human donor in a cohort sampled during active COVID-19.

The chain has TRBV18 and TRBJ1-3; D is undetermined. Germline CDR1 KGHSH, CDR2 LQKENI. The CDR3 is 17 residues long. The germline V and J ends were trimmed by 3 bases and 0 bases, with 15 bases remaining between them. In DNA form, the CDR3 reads TGTGCCAGCTCACCGAGGGCAGGACGGAACTCTGGAAACACCATATATTTT. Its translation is CASSPRAGRNSGNTIYF. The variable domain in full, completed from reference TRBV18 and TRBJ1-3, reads NAGVMQNPRHLVRRRGQEARLRCSPMKGHSHVYWYRQLPEEGLKFMVYLQKENIIDESGMPKERFSAEFPKEGPSILRIQQVVRGDSAAYFCASSPRAGRNSGNTIYFGEGSWLTVV.

The chain's CDR3 is CATSWQASYNEQFF. The CDR3 bases are TGTGCCACTTCCTGGCAGGCATCGTACAATGAGCAGTTCTTC. The V call is TRBV19, the J call TRBJ2-1; D remains ambiguous. Germline CDR1 reads LNHDA; CDR2 reads SQIVND (reference sequence). The CDR3 covers 14 residues. V was trimmed by 10 bases and J by 4 bases, leaving 17 bases between them.

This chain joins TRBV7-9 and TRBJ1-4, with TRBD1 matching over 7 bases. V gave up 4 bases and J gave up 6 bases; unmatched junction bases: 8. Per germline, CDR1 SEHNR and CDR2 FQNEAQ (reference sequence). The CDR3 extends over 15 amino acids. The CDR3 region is CASSSRQGLDEKLFF. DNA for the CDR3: TGTGCCAGCAGCTCGCGACAGGGTTTGGATGAAAAACTGTTTTTT.

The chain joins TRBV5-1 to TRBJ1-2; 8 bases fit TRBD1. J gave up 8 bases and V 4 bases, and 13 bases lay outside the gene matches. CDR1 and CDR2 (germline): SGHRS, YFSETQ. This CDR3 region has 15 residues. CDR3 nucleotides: TGCGCCAGCAGCCTATACGGACAGGGCAGCGGCGGCTACACCTTC. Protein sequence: CASSLYGQGSGGYTF.

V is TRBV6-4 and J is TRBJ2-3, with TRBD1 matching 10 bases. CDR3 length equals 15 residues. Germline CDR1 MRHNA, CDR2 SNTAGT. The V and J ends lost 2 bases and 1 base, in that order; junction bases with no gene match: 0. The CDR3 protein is CASSDGTGGTDTQYF. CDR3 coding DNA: TGTGCCAGCAGTGACGGGACAGGGGGCACAGATACGCAGTATTTT.

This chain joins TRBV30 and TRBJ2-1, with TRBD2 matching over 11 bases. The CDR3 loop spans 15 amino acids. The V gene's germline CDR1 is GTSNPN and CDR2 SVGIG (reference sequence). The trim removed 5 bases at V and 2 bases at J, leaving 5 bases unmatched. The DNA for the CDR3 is TGTGCCTGGGGGGGACTAGCGGTCCCCTACAATGAGCAGTTCTTC. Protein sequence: CAWGGLAVPYNEQFF.

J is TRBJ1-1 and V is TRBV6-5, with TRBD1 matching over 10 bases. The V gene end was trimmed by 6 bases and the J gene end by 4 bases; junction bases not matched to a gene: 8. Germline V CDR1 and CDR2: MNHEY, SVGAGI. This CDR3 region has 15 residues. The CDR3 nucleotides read TGTGCCAGCAGACCCGGGACAGGGGTGGCCACTGAAGCTTTCTTT. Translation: CASRPGTGVATEAFF.

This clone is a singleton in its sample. The CDR3 region has the DNA TGTGCCAGCAGCCAAGATCGGGCCGGGGACTACGAGCAGTACTTC. It yields the protein CASSQDRAGDYEQYF. The chain has TRBV4-2 and TRBJ2-7; D may be TRBD2 (5 bases). The CDR3 runs 15 residues. Per the germline V gene, CDR1 is LGHNA and CDR2 is YNFKEQ. V dropped 0 bases and J dropped 3 bases, with 12 bases sitting between them.

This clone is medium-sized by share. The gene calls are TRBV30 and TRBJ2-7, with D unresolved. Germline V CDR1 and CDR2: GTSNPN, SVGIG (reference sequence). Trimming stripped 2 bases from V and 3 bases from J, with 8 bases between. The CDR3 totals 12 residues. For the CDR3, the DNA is TGTGCCTGGAGTTATATCCGCTACGAGCAGTACTTC. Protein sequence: CAWSYIRYEQYF.

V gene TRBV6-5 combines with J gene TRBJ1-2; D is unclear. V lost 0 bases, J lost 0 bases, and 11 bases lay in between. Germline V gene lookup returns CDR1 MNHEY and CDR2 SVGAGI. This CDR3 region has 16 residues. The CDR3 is CASSYSPGRTNYGYTF. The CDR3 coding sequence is TGTGCCAGCAGTTACTCTCCGGGAAGGACTAACTATGGCTACACCTTC.